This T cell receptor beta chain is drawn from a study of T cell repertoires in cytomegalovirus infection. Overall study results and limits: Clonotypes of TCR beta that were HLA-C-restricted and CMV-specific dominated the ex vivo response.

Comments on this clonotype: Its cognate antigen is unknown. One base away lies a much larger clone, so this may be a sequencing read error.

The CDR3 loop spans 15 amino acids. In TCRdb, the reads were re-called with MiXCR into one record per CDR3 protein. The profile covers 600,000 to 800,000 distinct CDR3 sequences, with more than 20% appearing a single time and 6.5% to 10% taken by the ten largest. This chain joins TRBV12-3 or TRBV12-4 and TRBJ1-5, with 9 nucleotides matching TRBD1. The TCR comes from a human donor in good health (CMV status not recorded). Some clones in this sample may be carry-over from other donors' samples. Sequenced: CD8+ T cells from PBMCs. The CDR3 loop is CASSPSGTGSQPHHF. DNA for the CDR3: TGTGCCAGCAGTCCGAGTGGGACAGGGAGTCAGCCCCATCATTTT.